One sample yielded the 27 T cell receptor beta chains listed below, sequenced in a study of blood T cell repertoires in COVID-19 (dated by TCRdb to 2018 to 2021). Library method: the immunoSEQ multiplex PCR assay. TCRdb's version of the immuneACCESS table is confined to in-frame rearrangements and falls short of the full clone set. An unresolved V gene accounts for under half of the shortfall where checked; the remainder is of unknown origin. The sample table shows approximately 300,000 clones, and roughly 90% are seen once. The top ten clones comprise roughly 2.1% of the sample. The specimen sequenced was peripheral blood. All receptors derive from a man younger than 35 with active or convalescent COVID-19.

The J gene is TRBJ1-2, the V gene TRBV5-1, with TRBD1 matching over 7 bases. From germline, CDR1 is SGHRS and CDR2 YFSETQ. The CDR3 is 14 amino acids. J gave up 7 bases and V 4 bases, and 10 bases lay outside the gene matches. The CDR3 loop reads CASSSETGFSGYTF. The CDR3 coding sequence is TGCGCCAGCAGCAGCGAGACAGGGTTTAGTGGCTACACCTTC.

This chain uses TRBV5-6 with TRBJ1-4; 9 positions match TRBD1. The CDR3 spans 15 residues. Germline V gene sequence: CDR1 SGHDT, CDR2 YYEEEE. J lost 8 bases, V lost 5 bases, and 10 bases had no gene match. The CDR3 loop reads CASRTQGAGLEKLFF. DNA for the CDR3: TGTGCCAGCAGAACACAGGGGGCTGGATTAGAAAAACTGTTTTTT. Full variable domain (remainder filled in from reference TRBV5-6 and TRBJ1-4): DAGVTQSPTHLIKTRGQQVTLRCSPKSGHDTVSWYQQALGQGPQFIFQYYEEEERQRGNFPDRFSGHQFPNYSSELNVNALLLGDSALYLCASRTQGAGLEKLFFGSGTQLSVL.

This rearrangement joins TRBV23-1 to TRBJ2-5; TRBD1 might be the D (6 bases). TRBV23-1 is an open reading frame, and its role is uncertain. V was trimmed by 0 bases and J by 4 bases, leaving 18 bases between them. There are 17 residues in the CDR3. The CDR3, as DNA: TGCGCCAGCAGTCAATCGCAGAGACAGGCCTTCGTAGAGACCCAGTACTTC. Amino acid sequence: CASSQSQRQAFVETQYF.

This clone was seen a few times. The gene calls are TRBV7-8 and TRBJ1-4; TRBD1 matches 7 bases. Unmatched junction bases numbered 0, after V lost 1 base and J lost 4 bases. Germline assignment: CDR1 SGHVS and CDR2 FQNEAQ. CDR3 length: 14 amino acids. The CDR3 loop is CASSLGDSNEKLFF. For the CDR3, the DNA is TGTGCCAGCAGCTTAGGGGACAGTAATGAAAAACTGTTTTTT.

This chain links TRBV6-5 with TRBJ2-7; D may be TRBD1 (5 bases). V lost 6 bases, J lost 3 bases, and 9 bases lay in between. The CDR3 extends over 12 amino acids. The germline V gene has CDR1 MNHEY and CDR2 SVGAGI. The CDR3, as DNA: TGTGCCAGCAGCAGGGAAGGCTACGAGCAGTACTTC. This encodes CASSREGYEQYF.

This chain links TRBV28 with TRBJ1-5, with a tentative D call TRBD1 (5 bases). Germline-derived CDR1 and CDR2 are MDHEN and SYDVKM. The CDR3 totals 14 residues. With 2 bases removed from V and 6 bases from J, the gap between germline ends came to 11 bases. The CDR3 bases are TGTGCCAGCAGTTTAGGGGGGTTAACTCAGCCCCAGCATTTT. As protein: CASSLGGLTQPQHF. Variable domain in full (rest from reference TRBV28 and TRBJ1-5): DVKVTQSSRYLVKRTGEKVFLECVQDMDHENMFWYRQDPGLGLRLIYFSYDVKMKEKGDIPEGYSVSREKKERFSLILESASTNQTSMYLCASSLGGLTQPQHFGDGTRLSIL.

The V and J genes are TRBV6-1 and TRBJ1-5; D perhaps matches TRBD1 (5 bases). The CDR3 has 15 amino acids. V was trimmed by 6 bases and J by 0 bases, leaving 12 bases between them. Per the germline V gene, CDR1 is MNHNS and CDR2 is SASEGT. The CDR3 spells CASSLQGGSNQPQHF. The CDR3 coding sequence is TGTGCCAGCAGCCTCCAGGGCGGTAGCAATCAGCCCCAGCATTTT.

The chain has TRBV19 and TRBJ2-7; 8 positions agree with TRBD2. Per the germline V gene, CDR1 is LNHDA and CDR2 is SQIVND (reference sequence). The CDR3 sequence is 12 residues long. V gave up 8 bases and J gave up 4 bases; unmatched junction bases: 4. In DNA form, the CDR3 reads TGTGCCAGTCGGGGGGGGCGGTACGAGCAGTACTTC. Residues: CASRGGRYEQYF.

The J gene is TRBJ1-2, the V gene TRBV11-2, with 9 bases aligning to TRBD1. This CDR3 is built from 15 residues. The V gene end was trimmed by 3 bases and the J gene end by 4 bases; junction bases not matched to a gene: 6. Germline V gives CDR1 SGHAT, CDR2 FQNNGV. The DNA for the CDR3 is TGTGCCAGCAGCTTCTCGGGACAGGGAGCCTATGGCTACACCTTC. Translation gives CASSFSGQGAYGYTF.

The chain joins TRBV5-1 to TRBJ2-5, with D maybe TRBD2 (5 bases). The CDR3 is 17 residues long. Trimming took off 3 bases at V and 4 bases at J, with 22 bases between the two ends. Germline V gene data show CDR1 as SGHRS and CDR2 as YFSETQ. The CDR3 protein is CASSSPRSPRVAETQYF. As DNA, the CDR3 is TGCGCCAGCAGCTCCCCCCGGTCTCCGAGGGTGGCAGAGACCCAGTACTTC.

This chain connects TRBV27 to TRBJ2-2, with TRBD1 matching 8 bases. Germline V lookup: CDR1 MNHEY, CDR2 SMNVEV (reference sequence). CDR3 length: 16 residues. The ends lost 5 bases at V and 4 bases at J; junction bases unmatched: 9. CDR3 in amino acids: CASSLPGTGSTGELFF. CDR3 in DNA: TGTGCCAGCAGTCTACCCGGGACAGGAAGCACCGGGGAGCTGTTTTTT.

The J gene is TRBJ1-1, the V gene TRBV7-8, with 7 bases matching TRBD1. This CDR3 is 16 amino acids long. Germline V gives CDR1 SGHVS, CDR2 FQNEAQ. V was pared by 6 bases and J by 0 bases, with 10 bases of the junction left unmatched. For the CDR3, the DNA is TGTGCCAGCAGATGGGACAGAGAAACTCTGAACACTGAAGCTTTCTTT. The encoded protein is CASRWDRETLNTEAFF.

The chain links TRBV24-1 to TRBJ2-3; 14 bases map to TRBD2. This CDR3 region has 18 residues. Trimming took 4 bases from V and 4 from J; bases not matched to a gene: 9. Germline CDR1 KGHDR, CDR2 SFDVKD. CDR3 coding DNA: TGTGCCACCAGTGAGCCGACTAGCGGGAGGGCCCTCGCAGATACGCAGTATTTT. Residues: CATSEPTSGRALADTQYF.

The J gene is TRBJ1-6, the V gene TRBV7-6; the D is unclear. The CDR3 has 15 amino acids. V was cut by 3 bases and J by 0 bases, with 6 bases left in between. Germline V gene sequence: CDR1 SGHVS, CDR2 FNYEAQ. The CDR3 loop reads CASSFGSSYNSPLHF. The CDR3 coding sequence is TGTGCCAGCAGCTTTGGGAGCTCCTATAATTCACCCCTCCACTTT.

V is TRBV7-8 and J is TRBJ1-2, with D perhaps matching TRBD1 (6 bases). The CDR3 runs 14 residues. CDR1 SGHVS and CDR2 FQNEAQ come from the germline V gene. V was trimmed by 4 bases and J by 2 bases, leaving 11 bases between them. CDR3 residues: CASSYFDRNYGYTF. CDR3 DNA sequence: TGTGCCAGCAGCTACTTCGACAGGAACTATGGCTACACCTTC.

The V call is TRBV18, the J call TRBJ2-5; the D gene is possibly TRBD2 (6 bases). This CDR3 contains 16 residues. Germline assignment: CDR1 KGHSH and CDR2 LQKENI. Trimming stripped 4 bases from V and 0 bases from J, with 15 bases between. This CDR3 is CASSRSRLANQETQYF. In DNA form, the CDR3 reads TGTGCCAGCTCACGCTCGCGGCTAGCGAACCAAGAGACCCAGTACTTC.

J is TRBJ2-1 and V is TRBV9; weak D call: TRBD2 (6 bases). V lost 6 bases and J 8 bases, leaving 21 bases between the germline ends. The CDR3 length is 15 residues. The germline V gene encodes CDR1 SGDLS and CDR2 YYNGEE. CDR3 in amino acids: CASTHRGGPFDEQFF. CDR3 sequence (DNA): TGTGCCAGCACCCACCGAGGAGGGCCATTTGATGAGCAGTTCTTC.

The V and J genes are TRBV7-8 and TRBJ2-6; TRBD1 agrees at 10 bases. Losses at the gene ends were 2 bases for V and 3 bases for J; bases not matched to a gene: 4. This CDR3 region has 17 residues. Looked up from germline, CDR1 is SGHVS and CDR2 is FQNEAQ. This chain's CDR3 is CASSLWDRGNGANVLTF. The CDR3 region has the DNA TGTGCCAGCAGCTTATGGGACAGGGGTAATGGGGCCAACGTCCTGACTTTC.

The V and J genes are TRBV27 and TRBJ1-1; D is undetermined. Per germline, CDR1 MNHEY and CDR2 SMNVEV (reference sequence). Trimming removed 2 bases from V and 1 base from J, with 8 bases in between. The CDR3 loop spans 14 amino acids. This CDR3 is CASSLNRENTEAFF. The DNA of the CDR3 is TGTGCCAGCAGTTTAAACAGAGAGAACACTGAAGCTTTCTTT.

The chain is built from TRBV7-2 and TRBJ1-1; no clear D gene. The CDR3 is made up of 13 amino acids. Trimming shortened V by 6 bases and J by 0 bases, and 8 bases separated the two germline ends. CDR1 is SGHTA, CDR2 FQGNSA, per germline. The CDR3, as DNA: TGTGCCAGCAGGAGGGAAATGAACACTGAAGCTTTCTTT. Translated, it gives CASRREMNTEAFF.

The chain recombines TRBV5-6 with TRBJ1-6; 9 positions agree with TRBD1. The CDR3 runs to 19 residues. Trimming took 5 bases from V and 0 from J; bases not matched to a gene: 12. Germline V gene sequence: CDR1 SGHDT, CDR2 YYEEEE. CDR3 bases: TGTGCCAGCAGACAGACAGGGGGTAAAGTGAGCTCCTATAATTCACCCCTCCACTTT. Protein sequence: CASRQTGGKVSSYNSPLHF.

Ten or more counts support this clone. The chain is built from TRBV6-4 and TRBJ2-7; tentatively, D is TRBD1 (6 bases). CDR1 and CDR2 from the germline V gene are MRHNA and SNTAGT. CDR3 size: 14 residues. V lost 4 bases, J lost 1 base, and 11 bases lay in between. The CDR3 DNA reads as TGTGCCAGCAGTGTTTCAGGGGAATCCTACGAGCAGTACTTC. As protein: CASSVSGESYEQYF.

This CDR3 reads CASRIRGTGYYAEAFF. DNA for the CDR3: TGTGCCAGCAGAATTCGAGGGACAGGTTATTACGCTGAAGCTTTCTTT. The chain joins TRBV27 to TRBJ1-1, with 8 bases fitting TRBD1. J gave up 6 bases and V 6 bases, and 15 bases lay outside the gene matches. This CDR3 contains 16 residues. CDR1 and CDR2 from the germline V gene are MNHEY and SMNVEV (reference sequence).

The chain recombines TRBV28 with TRBJ1-6; the match to TRBD1 covers 9 bases. This CDR3 spans 15 amino acids. Germline lookup yields CDR1 MDHEN and CDR2 SYDVKM. Losses at the gene ends were 4 bases for V and 10 bases for J; bases not matched to a gene: 8. Here the CDR3 DNA reads TGTGCCAGCAGTTCCCCGACAGGGGGTCACTCACCCCTCCACTTT. This gives the protein CASSSPTGGHSPLHF.

The genes are TRBV11-2 and TRBJ2-3, with 8 nucleotides matching TRBD2. CDR1 and CDR2 (germline): SGHAT, FQNNGV. This CDR3 is built from 16 residues. The V and J ends lost 2 bases and 6 bases, in that order; junction bases with no gene match: 10. The CDR3 DNA is TGTGCCAGCAGCTTACGAGCAGGCGGGGGGATGGATACGCAGTATTTT. Its translation: CASSLRAGGGMDTQYF.

This clone was found once. J is TRBJ2-1 and V is TRBV11-2, with TRBD2 identical over 9 bases. The length of the CDR3 is 17 residues. The V gene end was trimmed by 5 bases and the J gene end by 6 bases; junction bases not matched to a gene: 14. CDR1 and CDR2 (germline): SGHAT, FQNNGV. The CDR3 DNA is TGTGCCAGCAGCCCATGGGCCGCAGCGGGAGGTCCCAATGAGCAGTTCTTC. Its protein product is CASSPWAAAGGPNEQFF. The whole variable domain, remainder taken from reference TRBV11-2 and TRBJ2-1, is EAGVAQSPRYKIIEKRQSVAFWCNPISGHATLYWYQQILGQGPKLLIQFQNNGVVDDSQLPKDRFSAERLKGVDSTLKIQPAKLEDSAVYLCASSPWAAAGGPNEQFFGPGTRLTVL.

V usage is TRBV7-3 and J usage is TRBJ2-5; TRBD2 matches 11 bases. CDR3 size: 14 residues. CDR1 is SGHTA, CDR2 FQGTGA, per germline. V lost 5 bases, J lost 5 bases, and 4 bases stayed unmatched. The CDR3 reads CASSTSGSGETQYF. DNA for the CDR3: TGTGCCAGCAGCACTAGCGGGAGCGGTGAGACCCAGTACTTC.